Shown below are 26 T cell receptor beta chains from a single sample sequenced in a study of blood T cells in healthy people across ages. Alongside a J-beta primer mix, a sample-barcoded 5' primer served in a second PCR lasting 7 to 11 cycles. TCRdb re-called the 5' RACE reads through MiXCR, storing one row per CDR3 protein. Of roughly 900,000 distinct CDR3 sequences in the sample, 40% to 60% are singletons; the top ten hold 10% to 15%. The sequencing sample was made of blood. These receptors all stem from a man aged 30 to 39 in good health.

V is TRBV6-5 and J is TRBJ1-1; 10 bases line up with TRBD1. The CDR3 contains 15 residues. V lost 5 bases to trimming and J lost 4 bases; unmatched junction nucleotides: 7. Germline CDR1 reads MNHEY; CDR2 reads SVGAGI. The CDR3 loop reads CASSPTTGGCTEAFF. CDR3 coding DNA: TGTGCCAGCAGTCCCACGACAGGGGGCTGCACTGAAGCTTTCTTT.

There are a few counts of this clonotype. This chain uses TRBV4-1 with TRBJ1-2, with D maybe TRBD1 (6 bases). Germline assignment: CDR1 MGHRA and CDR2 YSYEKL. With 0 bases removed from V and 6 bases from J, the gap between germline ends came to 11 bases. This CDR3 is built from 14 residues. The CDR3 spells CASSQDSTGNGYTF. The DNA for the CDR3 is TGCGCCAGCAGCCAAGATAGTACAGGGAATGGCTACACCTTC.

The CDR3 region is CASSQAGDQSNQPQHF. For the CDR3, the DNA is TGCGCCAGCAGCCAAGCAGGGGACCAAAGCAATCAGCCCCAGCATTTT. The chain uses TRBV4-1 and TRBJ1-5; D might be TRBD1 (6 bases). Trimming cost V 1 base and J 1 base, with 11 bases left between them. This CDR3 is 16 amino acids long. Germline CDR1 and CDR2: MGHRA and YSYEKL.

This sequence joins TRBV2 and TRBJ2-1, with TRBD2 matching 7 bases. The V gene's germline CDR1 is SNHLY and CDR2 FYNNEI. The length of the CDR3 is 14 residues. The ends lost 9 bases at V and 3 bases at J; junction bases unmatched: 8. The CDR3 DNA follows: TGTGCCAGTACCTATCCGGGGGGCTACAATGAGCAGTTCTTC. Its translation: CASTYPGGYNEQFF.

CDR3 in amino acids: CASSLRGLGYNEQFF. Here the CDR3 DNA reads TGTGCCAGCAGCTTGCGGGGGCTTGGCTACAATGAGCAGTTCTTC. This chain links TRBV5-6 with TRBJ2-1, with D perhaps TRBD1 or TRBD2 (6 bases each). The CDR3 spans 15 residues. Germline assignment: CDR1 SGHDT and CDR2 YYEEEE. The V end lost 1 base, the J end lost 3 bases, and 11 bases lay between the germline ends.

The chain's CDR3 is CASSQGRRTSQSYEQYF. In DNA, the CDR3 is TGTGCCAGCAGCCAAGGCAGGAGAACATCCCAGTCCTACGAGCAGTACTTC. This chain joins TRBV3-1 and TRBJ2-7; D is undetermined. This CDR3 spans 17 amino acids. V gave up 1 base and J gave up 1 base, with 17 bases separating them. Germline V CDR1 and CDR2: LGHDT, YNNKEL (reference sequence).

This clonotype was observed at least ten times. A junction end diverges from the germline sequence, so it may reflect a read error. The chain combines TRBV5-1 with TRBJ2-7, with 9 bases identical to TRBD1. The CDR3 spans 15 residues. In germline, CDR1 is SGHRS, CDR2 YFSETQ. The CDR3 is CASSLRQGGSYEQYF. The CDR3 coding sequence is TGTGCCAGCAGTTTAAGACAGGGGGGGTCCTACGAGCAGTACTTC.

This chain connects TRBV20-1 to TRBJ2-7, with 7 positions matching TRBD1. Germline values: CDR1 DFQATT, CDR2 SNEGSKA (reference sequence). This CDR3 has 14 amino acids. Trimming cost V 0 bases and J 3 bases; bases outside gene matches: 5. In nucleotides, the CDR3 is TGCAGTGCTAGAGATGGGACAGAGATCTACGAGCAGTACTTC. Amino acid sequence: CSARDGTEIYEQYF.

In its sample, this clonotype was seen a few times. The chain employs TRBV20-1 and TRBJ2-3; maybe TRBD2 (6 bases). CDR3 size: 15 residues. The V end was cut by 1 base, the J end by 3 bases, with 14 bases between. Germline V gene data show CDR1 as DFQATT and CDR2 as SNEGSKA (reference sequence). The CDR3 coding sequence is TGCAGTGCTAGAGCCTTTGCGGGGTGGACAGATACGCAGTATTTT. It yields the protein CSARAFAGWTDTQYF.

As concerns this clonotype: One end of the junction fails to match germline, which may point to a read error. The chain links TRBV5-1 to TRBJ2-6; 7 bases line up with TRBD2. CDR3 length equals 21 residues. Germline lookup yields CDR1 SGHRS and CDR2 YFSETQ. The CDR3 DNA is TGCGCCAGCACCCACTTCCCCCACCTGGCGGGGGTTACCTCTGGGGCCAACGTCCTGAATTTC. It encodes CASTHFPHLAGVTSGANVLNF.

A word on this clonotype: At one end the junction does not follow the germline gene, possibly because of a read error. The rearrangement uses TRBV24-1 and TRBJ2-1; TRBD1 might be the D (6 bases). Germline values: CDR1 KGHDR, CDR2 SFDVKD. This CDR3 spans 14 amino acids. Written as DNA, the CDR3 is TGTGCCACCGAGGACAGAGCCTCCGACAATGAGCAGTTCTTC. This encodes CATEDRASDNEQFF.

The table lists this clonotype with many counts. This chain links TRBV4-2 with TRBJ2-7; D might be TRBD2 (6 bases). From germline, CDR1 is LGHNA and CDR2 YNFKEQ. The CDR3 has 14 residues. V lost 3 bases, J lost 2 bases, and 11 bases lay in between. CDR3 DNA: TGTGCCAGCAGCCAGGACTACGCAACCTACGAGCAGTACTTC. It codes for CASSQDYATYEQYF.

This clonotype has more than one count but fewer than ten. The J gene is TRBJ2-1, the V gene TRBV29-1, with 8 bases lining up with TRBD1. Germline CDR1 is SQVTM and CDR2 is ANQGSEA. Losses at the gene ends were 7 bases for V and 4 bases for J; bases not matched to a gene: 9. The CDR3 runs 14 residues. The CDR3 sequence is CSARDRRDYNEQFF. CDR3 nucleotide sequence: TGCAGCGCCAGGGACAGGAGGGATTACAATGAGCAGTTCTTC.

The chain's CDR3 is CASSRLTGEGGTDTQYF. In nucleotides, the CDR3 is TGTGCCAGCAGCCGATTAACAGGGGAGGGGGGCACAGATACGCAGTATTTT. This chain uses TRBV3-1 with TRBJ2-3; either TRBD1 or TRBD2 may supply D (7 bases each). V gave up 4 bases and J gave up 1 base, with 18 bases separating them. Germline-derived CDR1 and CDR2 are LGHDT and YNNKEL (reference sequence). This CDR3 comprises 17 residues.

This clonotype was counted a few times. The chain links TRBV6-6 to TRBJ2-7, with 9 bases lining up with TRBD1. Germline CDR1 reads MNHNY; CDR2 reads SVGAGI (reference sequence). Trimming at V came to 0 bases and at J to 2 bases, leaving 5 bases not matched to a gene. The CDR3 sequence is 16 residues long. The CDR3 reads CASSYSPRTGAYEQYF. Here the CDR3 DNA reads TGTGCCAGCAGTTACTCGCCTAGGACAGGGGCCTACGAGCAGTACTTC.

The CDR3 protein is CASSLDWASTDTQYF. The CDR3 coding sequence is TGTGCCAGCAGCCTCGACTGGGCAAGCACAGATACGCAGTATTTT. This chain connects TRBV3-1 to TRBJ2-3; D uncertain. V lost 4 bases and J lost 0, with 11 bases in between. Germline V gene lookup returns CDR1 LGHDT and CDR2 YNNKEL (reference sequence). This CDR3 region has 15 residues.

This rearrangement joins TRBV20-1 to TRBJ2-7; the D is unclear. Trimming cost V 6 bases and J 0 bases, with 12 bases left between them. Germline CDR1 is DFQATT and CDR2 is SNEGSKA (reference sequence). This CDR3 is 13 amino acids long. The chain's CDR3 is CSADALSSYEQYF. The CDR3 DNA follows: TGCAGTGCGGATGCTCTGAGCTCCTACGAGCAGTACTTC.

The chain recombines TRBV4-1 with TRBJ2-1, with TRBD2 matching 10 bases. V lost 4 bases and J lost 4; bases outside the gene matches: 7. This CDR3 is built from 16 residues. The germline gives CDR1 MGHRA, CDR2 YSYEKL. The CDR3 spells CASSREDSGGYNEQFF. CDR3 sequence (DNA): TGCGCCAGCAGCCGAGAAGATAGCGGGGGGTACAATGAGCAGTTCTTC.

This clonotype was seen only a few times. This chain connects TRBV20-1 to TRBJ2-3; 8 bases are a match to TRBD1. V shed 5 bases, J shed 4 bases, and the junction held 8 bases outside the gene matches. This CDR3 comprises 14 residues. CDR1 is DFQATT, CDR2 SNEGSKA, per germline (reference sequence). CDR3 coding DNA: TGCAGTGCTCGGTGGGCAGGGGGCGCAGATACGCAGTATTTT. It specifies CSARWAGGADTQYF.

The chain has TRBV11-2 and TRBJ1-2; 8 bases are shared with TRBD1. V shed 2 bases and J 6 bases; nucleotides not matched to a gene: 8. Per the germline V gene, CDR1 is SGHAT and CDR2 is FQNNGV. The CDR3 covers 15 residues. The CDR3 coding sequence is TGTGCCAGCAGCTTACGGACAGGGATGGACCATGGCTACACCTTC. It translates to CASSLRTGMDHGYTF. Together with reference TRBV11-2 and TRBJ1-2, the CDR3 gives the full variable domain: EAGVAQSPRYKIIEKRQSVAFWCNPISGHATLYWYQQILGQGPKLLIQFQNNGVVDDSQLPKDRFSAERLKGVDSTLKIQPAKLEDSAVYLCASSLRTGMDHGYTFGSGTRLTVV.

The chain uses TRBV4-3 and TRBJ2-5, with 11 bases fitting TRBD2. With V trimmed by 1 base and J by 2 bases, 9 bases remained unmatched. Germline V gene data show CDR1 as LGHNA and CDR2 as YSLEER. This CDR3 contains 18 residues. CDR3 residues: CASSQAHSTSGTQETQYF. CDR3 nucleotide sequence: TGCGCCAGCAGCCAAGCCCACTCGACTAGCGGGACACAAGAGACCCAGTACTTC.

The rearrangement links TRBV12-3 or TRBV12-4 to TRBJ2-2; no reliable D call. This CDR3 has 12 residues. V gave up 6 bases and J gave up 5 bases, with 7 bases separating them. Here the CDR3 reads CASSPKTGELFF. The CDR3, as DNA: TGTGCCAGCAGCCCTAAGACCGGGGAGCTGTTTTTT.

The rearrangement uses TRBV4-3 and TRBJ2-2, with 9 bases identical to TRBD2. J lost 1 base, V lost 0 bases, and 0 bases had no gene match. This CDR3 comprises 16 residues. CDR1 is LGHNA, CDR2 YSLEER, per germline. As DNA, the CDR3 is TGCGCCAGCAGCCAAGAAGCGGGGGGGAACACCGGGGAGCTGTTTTTT. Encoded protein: CASSQEAGGNTGELFF.

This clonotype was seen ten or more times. CDR3 coding DNA: TGCAGTGCTAGCGGGGGTCGGCACACTGAAGCTTTCTTT. This encodes CSASGGRHTEAFF. The chain is built from TRBV20-1 and TRBJ1-1, with D maybe TRBD1 (5 bases). Between the trimmed V and J ends, which lost 3 bases and 3 bases, there was a span of 11 bases. CDR1 and CDR2 (germline): DFQATT, SNEGSKA (reference sequence). This CDR3 region has 13 residues.

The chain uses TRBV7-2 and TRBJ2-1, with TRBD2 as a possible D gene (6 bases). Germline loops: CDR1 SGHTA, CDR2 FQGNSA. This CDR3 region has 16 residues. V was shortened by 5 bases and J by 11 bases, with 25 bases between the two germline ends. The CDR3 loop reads CASSLPGGRSRLKQFF. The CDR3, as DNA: TGTGCCAGCAGCCTCCCTGGGGGGAGGTCACGACTTAAGCAGTTCTTC.

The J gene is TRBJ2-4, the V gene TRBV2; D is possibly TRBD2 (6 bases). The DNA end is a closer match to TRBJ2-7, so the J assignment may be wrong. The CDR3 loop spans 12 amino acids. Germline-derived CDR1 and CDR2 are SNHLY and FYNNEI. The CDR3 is CASTYTGDEQYF. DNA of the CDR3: TGTGCCAGCACTTATACGGGGGACGAGCAGTACTTC.